This TCR beta chain is drawn from a study of T-cell reconstitution after alpha-beta-depleted transplantation in children. This clonotype was found many times. The authors prepared the TCRbeta library with unique molecular identifiers. Via MiXCR, TCRdb re-called the PCR reads, giving one row per CDR3 protein. Seen here are around 200,000 distinct CDR3 sequences, roughly 6.8% observed once, and the top ten hold approximately 3%. The starting material was PBMCs from the stem cell graft donor, obtained from the stem cell graft. The clonotype originates from a human donor who donated a stem cell graft to a child with Wiskott-Aldrich syndrome.

In nucleotides, the CDR3 is TGTGCCAGCAGTCCCGGGCCCACCGGGAATTCACCCCTCCACTTT. Protein: CASSPGPTGNSPLHF. This chain joins TRBV6-5 and TRBJ1-6, with no clear D. The CDR3 is 15 amino acids. CDR1 and CDR2 from the germline V gene are MNHEY and SVGAGI. V lost 5 bases and J lost 7, with 15 bases in between.